This entry lists 19 T cell receptor beta chains sequenced from one sample in a study of blood T cell repertoires in COVID-19 (dated by TCRdb to 2019 to 2021). Library prep was done by the immunoSEQ multiplex PCR assay. TCRdb holds this immuneACCESS table with in-frame rearrangements only. Some clones are missing; in checked studies, unresolved V genes explain under half, and the rest has no known cause. This sample lists approximately 150,000 clones; more than 75% were detected once. The biggest ten clones account for about 8.4% of the sample. Specimen: peripheral blood. The receptor set was obtained from a woman between 65 and 79 years old with acute or convalescent COVID-19.

This clone has just a few counts. V gene TRBV4-2 combines with J gene TRBJ1-1, with D tentatively TRBD1 (6 bases). Germline CDR1 and CDR2: LGHNA and YNFKEQ. This CDR3 spans 14 amino acids. Trimming took off 2 bases at V and 1 base at J, with 8 bases between the two ends. The CDR3 loop is CASSQLQGNTEAFF. Written as DNA, the CDR3 is TGTGCCAGCAGCCAACTACAGGGGAACACTGAAGCTTTCTTT.

The chain combines TRBV5-1 with TRBJ1-2, with 12 bases that match TRBD1. The CDR3 has 15 residues. Losses at the gene ends were 0 bases for V and 6 bases for J; bases not matched to a gene: 3. Germline V CDR1 and CDR2: SGHRS, YFSETQ. CDR3 residues: CASSLEGQGANGYTF. CDR3 sequence (DNA): TGCGCCAGCAGCTTGGAGGGACAGGGGGCAAATGGCTACACCTTC.

The chain employs TRBV5-6 and TRBJ1-2, with no clear D. Germline V lookup: CDR1 SGHDT, CDR2 YYEEEE. The CDR3 extends over 15 amino acids. Trimming pared 0 bases from V and 4 bases from J, leaving 13 bases between. CDR3 sequence (DNA): TGTGCCAGCAGCTTGGCTACAGCCGATGGCTATGGCTACACCTTC. Translation: CASSLATADGYGYTF.

Only one count was recorded for this clone. This chain connects TRBV10-3 to TRBJ1-2; 10 nucleotides agree with TRBD1. V lost 5 bases to trimming and J lost 3 bases; unmatched junction nucleotides: 6. The CDR3 consists of 15 residues. CDR1 and CDR2 (germline): ENHRY, SYGVKD. In DNA form, the CDR3 reads TGTGCCATCAGTCTGGGACAGGGGATTGACTATGGCTACACCTTC. This gives the protein CAISLGQGIDYGYTF.

The genes are TRBV15 and TRBJ2-1; D is unclear. Per the germline V gene, CDR1 is LNHNV and CDR2 is YYDKDF (reference sequence). The ends were cut back, 0 bases at V and 4 bases at J, with 10 bases in the middle. There are 15 residues in the CDR3. In nucleotides, the CDR3 is TGTGCCACCAGCAGAGACGGGTTCCAATACAATGAGCAGTTCTTC. Amino acid sequence: CATSRDGFQYNEQFF.

V usage is TRBV27 and J usage is TRBJ1-1; tentative D call: TRBD1 (6 bases). The CDR3 covers 16 residues. Trimming stripped 3 bases from V and 8 bases from J, with 22 bases between. CDR1 is MNHEY, CDR2 SMNVEV, per germline (reference sequence). The CDR3 DNA reads as TGTGCCAGCAGTTTTCTCTCAGGCGGGGGGCGCGAAGAAGCTTTCTTT. Amino acid sequence: CASSFLSGGGREEAFF.

This chain joins TRBV6-4 and TRBJ2-6; 7 positions agree with TRBD1. Germline values: CDR1 MRHNA, CDR2 SNTAGT. The V gene end was trimmed by 8 bases and the J gene end by 8 bases; junction bases not matched to a gene: 6. The CDR3 is 13 amino acids. The DNA for the CDR3 is TGTGCCAGCCGCAGGACAGGTTCCAACGTCCTGACTTTC. Protein sequence: CASRRTGSNVLTF.

This chain joins TRBV3-1 (or the pseudogene TRBV3-2) and TRBJ1-2; D perhaps matches TRBD1 (6 bases). Between the trimmed V and J ends, which lost 1 base and 7 bases, there was a span of 10 bases. CDR3 size: 13 residues. Germline V gene data show CDR1 as LGHDT and CDR2 as YNNKEL (reference sequence). CDR3 protein: CASSQGPTGGYTF. Here the CDR3 DNA reads TGTGCCAGCAGCCAAGGACCGACAGGTGGCTACACCTTC.

The CDR3 DNA is TGTGCCACCAGCAATAGCGGGACCAAAGATACGCAGTATTTT. Residues: CATSNSGTKDTQYF. J is TRBJ2-3 and V is TRBV15, with 8 bases that match TRBD2. V shed 4 bases and J 5 bases; nucleotides not matched to a gene: 5. The CDR3 has 14 amino acids. Germline CDR1 and CDR2: LNHNV and YYDKDF (reference sequence).

This clone occurred a few times. V usage is TRBV7-2 and J usage is TRBJ1-2; weak D call: TRBD1 (6 bases). There are 15 residues in the CDR3. With 0 bases removed from V and 1 base from J, the gap between germline ends came to 9 bases. Germline V gene data show CDR1 as SGHTA and CDR2 as FQGNSA. CDR3: CASSLAKGVNYGYTF. CDR3 DNA sequence: TGTGCCAGCAGCTTAGCGAAGGGGGTTAACTATGGCTACACCTTC.

This rearrangement joins TRBV4-1 to TRBJ1-2; no firm D call. This CDR3 is 14 amino acids long. The V and J ends lost 0 bases and 4 bases respectively, with 9 bases between them. Germline lookup yields CDR1 MGHRA and CDR2 YSYEKL. In DNA form, the CDR3 reads TGCGCCAGCAGCCAAGAAGGGAGCGGCTATGGCTACACCTTC. Protein: CASSQEGSGYGYTF.

V gene TRBV5-6 combines with J gene TRBJ2-5; maybe TRBD1 (6 bases). The CDR3 extends over 14 amino acids. V shed 5 bases and J shed 5 bases, with 16 bases lying between them. The germline gives CDR1 SGHDT, CDR2 YYEEEE. In DNA, the CDR3 is TGTGCCAGCAGTTCTACAGGGATCGGGGAGACCCAGTACTTC. Translation gives CASSSTGIGETQYF.

V is TRBV6-2 or TRBV6-3 and J is TRBJ2-5; 9 nucleotides agree with TRBD1. In germline, CDR1 is MNHEY, CDR2 SVGEGT. V shed 5 bases and J 7 bases; nucleotides not matched to a gene: 5. The CDR3 length is 13 residues. DNA for the CDR3: TGTGCCAGCAGTCCCCGACAGGGGGTGACCCAGTACTTC. Its protein is CASSPRQGVTQYF.

This clone was counted only a few times. The V gene is TRBV29-1, the J gene TRBJ1-2, with 8 bases fitting TRBD1. The V gene end was trimmed by 0 bases and the J gene end by 6 bases; junction bases not matched to a gene: 21. CDR3 length equals 19 residues. CDR1 SQVTM and CDR2 ANQGSEA come from the germline V gene. The CDR3: CSVEDWVLDSDREGDGYTF. The DNA of the CDR3 is TGCAGCGTTGAAGATTGGGTCCTCGATTCGGACAGGGAGGGGGATGGCTACACCTTC.

This clone was seen ten or more times. The V call is TRBV3-1 (or the pseudogene TRBV3-2), the J call TRBJ2-5; 9 bases line up with TRBD1. From germline, CDR1 is LGHDT and CDR2 YNNKEL (reference sequence). This CDR3 spans 17 amino acids. The J segment lost 2 bases and the V segment lost 0 bases, leaving 7 bases of the junction unmatched. Here the CDR3 reads CASSQDRPGQGQETQYF. The CDR3, as DNA: TGTGCCAGCAGCCAAGATCGGCCGGGACAGGGTCAAGAGACCCAGTACTTC.

V is TRBV6-2 or TRBV6-3 and J is TRBJ2-3; the match to TRBD1 covers 9 bases. The V segment lost 5 bases and the J segment 1 base; nucleotides outside the gene matches: 7. CDR1 is MNHEY and CDR2 is SVGEGT in the germline V gene. The CDR3 has 16 amino acids. CDR3 amino acids: CASSRQGELGTDTQYF. The CDR3 nucleotides read TGTGCCAGCAGTCGACAGGGGGAGCTTGGCACAGATACGCAGTATTTT.

The CDR3 protein is CASSALGTSLYEQYF. As DNA, the CDR3 is TGTGCCAGCAGTGCCCTCGGGACTAGTTTGTACGAGCAGTACTTC. The chain is built from TRBV2 and TRBJ2-7; 8 bases are a match to TRBD2. There are 15 residues in the CDR3. Germline V gene sequence: CDR1 SNHLY, CDR2 FYNNEI. Trimming cost V 4 bases and J 4 bases; bases outside gene matches: 9.

This rearrangement joins TRBV27 to TRBJ1-1, with 7 bases identical to TRBD1. This CDR3 has 14 amino acids. V shed 7 bases, J shed 3 bases, and the junction held 8 bases outside the gene matches. CDR1 and CDR2 (germline): MNHEY, SMNVEV (reference sequence). CDR3 residues: CASTIRQGDTEAFF. For the CDR3, the DNA is TGTGCCAGCACCATCAGACAGGGAGACACTGAAGCTTTCTTT.

This clone was seen a handful of times. The rearrangement uses TRBV10-1 and TRBJ1-1; possible D gene TRBD1, 5 bases. The germline gives CDR1 WNHNN, CDR2 SYGVQD (reference sequence). CDR3 length equals 17 residues. V shed 5 bases and J shed 5 bases, with 24 bases lying between them. The CDR3 DNA sequence: TGCGCCAGCAGTAACGGGGGGATTGGGGTGTCGGATACTGAAGCTTTCTTT. This codes for CASSNGGIGVSDTEAFF.